These T cell receptor beta chains were read from a single sample in a study of T cell repertoires in cytomegalovirus infection. TCRdb reprocessed the reads with MiXCR, giving one entry per CDR3 protein. The repertoire holds some 350,000 distinct CDR3 sequences, with about 34% as singletons. Which antigens these TCRs recognize remains unknown. Specimen: cultured PBMCs, collected from culture after CMV antigen stimulation. Every receptor here comes from a human donor in good health (CMV status not recorded). Some clones in this sample may be carry-over from other donors' samples. Both conserved end residues are part of each CDR3. D genes are given only for firm matches. Clone size, where shown, is once, few, many, or a class for clones that have expanded.

size	V	J	D	length	CDR3	DNA
few	TRBV7-9	TRBJ2-3	TRBD1	24	CASRYSKAPATQTGSGTSTDTQYF	TGTGCCAGCAGATACTCGAAGGCCCCCGCTACTCAGACAGGGAGCGGAACTAGCACAGATACGCAGTATTTT
-	TRBV5-1	TRBJ1-1	-	16	CASSPRPGQVNTEAFF	TGCGCCAGCAGTCCTCGCCCGGGACAAGTGAACACTGAAGCTTTCTTT
many	TRBV7-9	TRBJ1-6	TRBD1	16	CASSPGQGTLDSPLHF	TGTGCCAGCAGCCCGGGACAGGGAACACTAGATTCACCCCTCCACTTT
once	TRBV5-4	TRBJ1-1	TRBD1	15	CASSLWWDRNTEAFF	TGTGCCAGCAGCTTGTGGTGGGACAGGAACACTGAAGCTTTCTTT
-	TRBV7-8	TRBJ2-7	-	15	CASSVRDTYSYEQYF	TGTGCCAGCAGCGTAAGAGACACTTACTCCTACGAGCAGTACTTC
-	TRBV29-1	TRBJ2-1	-	18	CSDEDENRAQFSYNEQFF	TGCAGCGACGAGGATGAGAACAGGGCCCAGTTCTCCTACAATGAGCAGTTCTTC
many	TRBV20-1	TRBJ2-3	-	17	CSARPFKLGEGGDTQYF	TGCAGTGCTAGACCCTTCAAACTCGGCGAGGGGGGTGATACGCAGTATTTT
many	TRBV11-3	TRBJ2-3	TRBD2	15	CASSFSGRNTDTQYF	TGTGCCAGCAGCTTCAGCGGGAGGAACACAGATACGCAGTATTTT
-	TRBV12-3/TRBV12-4	TRBJ1-3	-	13	CASKTDSGNTIYF	TGTGCCAGCAAAACGGACTCTGGAAACACCATATATTTT
many	TRBV10-3	TRBJ2-1	TRBD2	16	CAISGYVSGRSNEQFF	TGTGCCATCAGTGGATATGTTAGCGGGAGGAGCAATGAGCAGTTCTTC
few	TRBV4-2	TRBJ1-3	-	15	CASSQEGTEGNTIYF	TGTGCCAGCAGCCAAGAGGGGACGGAGGGAAACACCATATATTTT
many	TRBV7-2	TRBJ1-5	TRBD1	16	CASSERQGVGNQPQHF	TGTGCCAGCAGCGAAAGACAGGGAGTTGGGAATCAGCCCCAGCATTTT